This T cell receptor (beta chain) appears in the sequencing data of a study of blood T cell repertoires in COVID-19. This clone has only a few counts. One Seattle source followed patients from active infection through their disease course. The CDR3 has 14 residues. Trimming left V 7 bases short and J 0 bases short, with 11 bases between. The V gene's germline CDR1 is LNHDA and CDR2 SQIVND (reference sequence). Method: immunoSEQ multiplex PCR; TCRdb's copy keeps in-frame clones and lacks some. The table has 350,000 to 400,000 clones, around 88% seen once. The sequenced material came from peripheral blood. The chain carries TRBV19 and TRBJ2-3; no definite D call. This sequence originates from a woman aged 60 to 75 with COVID-19, enrolled during active disease. CDR3 DNA sequence: TGTGCCAGTACTGAGGATGGGAGCACAGATACGCAGTATTTT. Protein product: CASTEDGSTDTQYF.